This T cell receptor beta chain stems from a study of blood T cell repertoires in COVID-19. Per the germline V gene, CDR1 is GTSNPN and CDR2 is SVGIG (reference sequence). This CDR3 contains 11 residues. V was shortened by 2 bases and J by 6 bases, with 4 bases between the two germline ends. Clones were read by immunoSEQ multiplex PCR, and TCRdb kept only the in-frame ones, dropping some. The sample yields a few hundred thousand clones, 84% seen once. The material sequenced was peripheral blood. This TCR was recovered from a woman aged 40-49 years who had recovered from COVID-19. The V gene is TRBV30, the J gene TRBJ2-2; D gene ambiguous. CDR3 DNA sequence: TGTGCCTGGAGTACGGCCGGGGAGCTGTTTTTT. Residues: CAWSTAGELFF.